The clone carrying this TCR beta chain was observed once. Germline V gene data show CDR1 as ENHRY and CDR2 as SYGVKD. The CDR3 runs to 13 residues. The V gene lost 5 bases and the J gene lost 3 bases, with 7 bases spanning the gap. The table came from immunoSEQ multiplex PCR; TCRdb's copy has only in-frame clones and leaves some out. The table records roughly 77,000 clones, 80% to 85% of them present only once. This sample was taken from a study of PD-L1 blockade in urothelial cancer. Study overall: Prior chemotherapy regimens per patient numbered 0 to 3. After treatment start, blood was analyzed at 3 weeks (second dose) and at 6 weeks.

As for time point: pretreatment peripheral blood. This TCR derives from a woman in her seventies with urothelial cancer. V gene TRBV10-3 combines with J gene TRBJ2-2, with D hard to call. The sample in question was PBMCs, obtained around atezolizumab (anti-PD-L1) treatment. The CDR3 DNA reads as TGTGCCATCAGTCCCAGTGACACCGGGGAGCTGTTTTTT. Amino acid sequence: CAISPSDTGELFF.